One and the same sample provided the 26 T cell receptor beta chains below, sequenced in a study of shared clonotypes between healthy human individuals. Only in-frame clones appear in the TCRdb table, and some are missing; sequencing was by immunoSEQ multiplex PCR. Of a few million clones detected, roughly 92% appear once; the ten largest clones hold 0.11% to 0.15%. The sequencing input was naive CD4+ T cells sorted from blood. Documented subset: CD45RA+ positively selected. The receptors were sampled from a man aged 18 to 35 in good health.

The chain joins TRBV28 to TRBJ1-6; tentative D call: TRBD1 (6 bases). Germline lookup yields CDR1 MDHEN and CDR2 SYDVKM. Deletions cut 6 bases from V and 0 bases from J, with 12 bases between. CDR3 length: 16 residues. CDR3 sequence: CASSPVGGSYNSPLHF. CDR3 bases: TGTGCCAGCAGCCCGGTAGGGGGCTCCTATAATTCACCCCTCCACTTT.

The chain is built from TRBV5-1 and TRBJ2-3; D unresolved. The CDR3 sequence is 13 residues long. With 3 bases removed from V and 6 bases from J, the gap between germline ends came to 11 bases. CDR1 is SGHRS, CDR2 YFSETQ, per germline. CDR3 sequence: CASSSSQSDTQYF. CDR3 coding DNA: TGCGCCAGCAGCTCCTCCCAGTCCGATACGCAGTATTTT.

The gene calls are TRBV6-1 and TRBJ2-7; D ambiguous. The V end lost 4 bases, the J end lost 2 bases, and 12 bases lay between the germline ends. There are 14 residues in the CDR3. The germline gives CDR1 MNHNS, CDR2 SASEGT. The CDR3, as DNA: TGTGCCAGCAGTGGAAGGGCCGGTGCCTACGAGCAGTACTTC. This gives the protein CASSGRAGAYEQYF.

This chain joins TRBV10-1 and TRBJ2-1, with TRBD2 matching over 10 bases. CDR1 and CDR2 from the germline V gene are WNHNN and SYGVQD (reference sequence). The V gene end was trimmed by 5 bases and the J gene end by 13 bases; junction bases not matched to a gene: 8. This CDR3 region has 13 residues. In DNA form, the CDR3 reads TGCGCCAGCAGTCCTAGGACTAGCGGTCCTCAGTTCTTC. It yields the protein CASSPRTSGPQFF.

The V gene is TRBV18, the J gene TRBJ2-2; D is possibly TRBD1 (6 bases). V lost 6 bases, J lost 0 bases, and 17 bases lay in between. The germline gives CDR1 KGHSH, CDR2 LQKENI. The CDR3 contains 17 residues. CDR3 sequence: CASSPGQGPANTGELFF. Here the CDR3 DNA reads TGTGCCAGCTCCCCGGGACAAGGCCCCGCGAACACCGGGGAGCTGTTTTTT. Drawing the rest from reference TRBV18 and TRBJ2-2, the complete variable domain is NAGVMQNPRHLVRRRGQEARLRCSPMKGHSHVYWYRQLPEEGLKFMVYLQKENIIDESGMPKERFSAEFPKEGPSILRIQQVVRGDSAAYFCASSPGQGPANTGELFFGEGSRLTVL.

This chain connects TRBV2 to TRBJ2-7, with 12 positions matching TRBD2. The CDR3 totals 20 residues. The V and J ends lost 2 bases and 6 bases, in that order; junction bases with no gene match: 20. Germline CDR1 and CDR2: SNHLY and FYNNEI. The CDR3 nucleotides read TGTGCCAGCAGTGAATTACAGGGCGAGCTAGCGGGAGGGCTTCTTCTCGAGCAGTACTTC. Translated, it gives CASSELQGELAGGLLLEQYF.

The rearrangement joins TRBV27 to TRBJ1-2; perhaps TRBD1 as D (6 bases). Between the trimmed V and J ends, which lost 4 bases and 8 bases, there was a span of 17 bases. The CDR3 totals 14 residues. The germline V gene has CDR1 MNHEY and CDR2 SMNVEV (reference sequence). CDR3 nucleotide sequence: TGTGCCAGCAGTTCCCTGGGGGGCCCCTCAGGCTACACCTTC. Encoded protein: CASSSLGGPSGYTF.

This sequence joins TRBV15 and TRBJ2-1; D is possibly TRBD2 (7 bases). Trimming cost V 0 bases and J 9 bases, with 15 bases left between them. This CDR3 is 15 amino acids long. Germline lookup yields CDR1 LNHNV and CDR2 YYDKDF (reference sequence). The CDR3 coding sequence is TGTGCCACCAGCAGAGATAAGCGGGAAGGGGGTGAGCAGTTCTTC. This translates into CATSRDKREGGEQFF.

The chain links TRBV4-3 to TRBJ2-2; tentatively, D is TRBD1 (6 bases). Between the trimmed V and J ends, which lost 0 bases and 0 bases, there was a span of 8 bases. Per germline, CDR1 LGHNA and CDR2 YSLEER. There are 16 residues in the CDR3. The CDR3 here is CASSQEGAPNTGELFF. The CDR3 nucleotides are TGCGCCAGCAGCCAAGAGGGGGCCCCGAACACCGGGGAGCTGTTTTTT.

V and J are TRBV28 and TRBJ1-2, with D tentatively TRBD1 (5 bases). This CDR3 comprises 17 residues. Germline loops: CDR1 MDHEN, CDR2 SYDVKM. The ends were cut back, 5 bases at V and 8 bases at J, with 27 bases in the middle. The CDR3 region is CASSLRGSGFPMGGYTF. CDR3 nucleotide sequence: TGTGCCAGCAGTCTAAGGGGATCGGGGTTCCCGATGGGGGGCTACACCTTC.

The gene calls are TRBV5-4 and TRBJ2-3, with TRBD2 identical over 9 bases. Per germline, CDR1 SGHNT and CDR2 YYREEE (reference sequence). V lost 4 bases, J lost 0 bases, and 6 bases stayed unmatched. The CDR3 loop spans 16 amino acids. In DNA form, the CDR3 reads TGTGCCAGCAGCCTACCTAGCGGGAAGAGCACAGATACGCAGTATTTT. Translation: CASSLPSGKSTDTQYF.

About this clone itself: The junction departs from germline at one end; a sequencing error may be responsible. The rearrangement joins TRBV7-3 to TRBJ1-1; D gene uncertain. Germline assignment: CDR1 SGHTA and CDR2 FQGTGA. This CDR3 comprises 14 residues. This CDR3 is CASSLNSLNTEAFF. CDR3 bases: TGTGCCAGCAGTTTAAACAGCCTGAACACTGAAGCTTTCTTT.

The chain is built from TRBV18 and TRBJ2-2; D is unresolved. The CDR3 extends over 11 amino acids. The ends were cut back, 5 bases at V and 7 bases at J, with 5 bases in the middle. The germline V gene has CDR1 KGHSH and CDR2 LQKENI. The chain's CDR3 is CASSTGGELFF. CDR3 bases: TGTGCCAGCTCAACCGGCGGGGAGCTGTTTTTT.

The V and J genes are TRBV2 and TRBJ2-1, with 9 bases that match TRBD2. The CDR3 totals 15 residues. Germline V gene data show CDR1 as SNHLY and CDR2 as FYNNEI. The trim removed 2 bases at V and 10 bases at J, leaving 9 bases unmatched. CDR3 loop: CASSETSGRPPEQFF. The CDR3 coding sequence is TGTGCCAGCAGTGAAACTAGCGGGCGACCCCCGGAGCAGTTCTTC.

This chain uses TRBV19 with TRBJ1-6; D remains unclear. Trimming took off 2 bases at V and 7 bases at J, with 9 bases between the two ends. CDR1 LNHDA and CDR2 SQIVND come from the germline V gene (reference sequence). The CDR3 runs 14 residues. For the CDR3, the DNA is TGTGCCAGTAGTATACCAGGAGTCAATTCACCCCTCCACTTT. Its translation is CASSIPGVNSPLHF.

This sequence joins TRBV5-1 and TRBJ2-5; D unclear. The germline V gene encodes CDR1 SGHRS and CDR2 YFSETQ. CDR3 length equals 15 residues. V gave up 0 bases and J gave up 5 bases, with 14 bases separating them. The CDR3 here is CASSLAGFVVETQYF. The CDR3 DNA follows: TGCGCCAGCAGCTTGGCCGGGTTCGTGGTGGAGACCCAGTACTTC.

CDR3 amino acids: CASSSDSPNEKLFF. The CDR3 DNA sequence: TGTGCCAGCAGCTCGGACAGCCCGAATGAAAAACTGTTTTTT. V gene TRBV9 combines with J gene TRBJ1-4; weak D call: TRBD1 (6 bases). The germline V and J ends were trimmed by 4 bases and 5 bases, with 12 bases remaining between them. Germline V gene data show CDR1 as SGDLS and CDR2 as YYNGEE. CDR3 length equals 14 residues. Full variable domain (rest looked up from reference TRBV9 and TRBJ1-4): DSGVTQTPKHLITATGQRVTLRCSPRSGDLSVYWYQQSLDQGLQFLIQYYNGEERAKGNILERFSAQQFPDLHSELNLSSLELGDSALYFCASSSDSPNEKLFFGSGTQLSVL.

This chain connects TRBV6-5 to TRBJ2-2; D call uncertain. Germline V gene sequence: CDR1 MNHEY, CDR2 SVGAGI. The ends were cut back, 0 bases at V and 4 bases at J, with 9 bases in the middle. The CDR3 is 15 residues long. CDR3 DNA: TGTGCCAGCAGTTACTCTGAGAGGACCACCGGGGAGCTGTTTTTT. Amino acid sequence: CASSYSERTTGELFF.

Details on this clone: Other DNA sequences in this sample translate to the same CDR3. The chain recombines TRBV7-2 with TRBJ2-5; possibly TRBD2 for D (6 bases). Trimming took 5 bases from V and 1 from J, leaving 11 bases between them. The germline gives CDR1 SGHTA, CDR2 FQGNSA. The CDR3 runs 14 residues. In DNA form, the CDR3 reads TGTGCCAGCAGCCGAGGCGGGGCCCAAGAGACCCAGTACTTC. This sequence encodes CASSRGGAQETQYF.

This clone was seen a handful of times. This chain uses TRBV7-3 with TRBJ1-4; D possibly corresponds to TRBD1 (5 bases). The CDR3 consists of 14 residues. Germline CDR1 SGHTA, CDR2 FQGTGA. The V end lost 1 base, the J end lost 8 bases, and 11 bases lay between the germline ends. The CDR3 protein is CASSLRGIDEKLFF. The CDR3 nucleotides read TGTGCCAGCAGCTTAAGGGGGATTGACGAAAAACTGTTTTTT.

In this sample, this clone turned up once. V is TRBV2 and J is TRBJ2-3, with D hard to call. CDR3 length: 13 amino acids. Germline CDR1 SNHLY, CDR2 FYNNEI. V lost 4 bases and J lost 2, with 7 bases in between. The CDR3 sequence: CASSGSATDTQYF. DNA of the CDR3: TGTGCCAGCAGTGGATCGGCCACAGATACGCAGTATTTT.

The chain is built from TRBV4-1 and TRBJ1-4; D is ambiguous. V shed 4 bases and J shed 4 bases, with 10 bases lying between them. Germline V gene sequence: CDR1 MGHRA, CDR2 YSYEKL. This CDR3 region has 14 residues. The CDR3 region is CASSRVIGNEKLFF. CDR3 coding DNA: TGCGCCAGCAGCCGAGTAATTGGTAATGAAAAACTGTTTTTT.

The CDR3 region is CAWRSQRGTDTQYF. In nucleotides, the CDR3 is TGTGCCTGGAGATCCCAGCGGGGGACAGATACGCAGTATTTT. This rearrangement joins TRBV30 to TRBJ2-3; 8 nucleotides match TRBD2. This CDR3 has 14 residues. V shed 3 bases and J 3 bases; nucleotides not matched to a gene: 5. The germline V gene encodes CDR1 GTSNPN and CDR2 SVGIG (reference sequence).

The chain combines TRBV2 with TRBJ2-7; maybe TRBD2 (6 bases). The CDR3 runs 16 residues. CDR1 is SNHLY and CDR2 is FYNNEI in the germline V gene. V was cut by 5 bases and J by 0 bases, with 17 bases left in between. The CDR3 DNA reads TGTGCCAGCAGTCTTAGGAGGGACCATAGCTCCTACGAGCAGTACTTC. Amino acid sequence: CASSLRRDHSSYEQYF.

V is TRBV6-1 and J is TRBJ1-5; perhaps TRBD1 as D (6 bases). V was shortened by 6 bases and J by 3 bases, with 15 bases between the two germline ends. The CDR3 runs 15 residues. Germline lookup yields CDR1 MNHNS and CDR2 SASEGT. CDR3 sequence reads: CASREGHQLNQPQHF. For the CDR3, the DNA is TGTGCCAGCAGAGAGGGACATCAACTCAATCAGCCCCAGCATTTT.

This chain uses TRBV6-5 with TRBJ2-1; 7 bases agree with TRBD1. Germline V gene sequence: CDR1 MNHEY, CDR2 SVGAGI. The trim removed 0 bases at V and 7 bases at J, leaving 9 bases unmatched. The CDR3 is 16 residues long. The CDR3 here is CASSYSLDRMGNEQFF. The CDR3 DNA reads TGTGCCAGCAGTTACTCTCTGGACAGGATGGGAAATGAGCAGTTCTTC.